These T cell receptor beta chains were read from a single sample in a study of blood T cell repertoires in COVID-19. Produced via immunoSEQ multiplex PCR; TCRdb's table is partial and in-frame only. The repertoire holds some 260,000 clones, with approximately 91% as singletons. Sequencing input: peripheral blood. The receptors stem from a woman aged 40 to 50 who had recovered from COVID-19. Both conserved end residues are part of each CDR3. The D gene is left open where the match is weak. A clone size is listed for some rows: how often the clone was seen (once, few, many), or a class if it is expanded.

D: TRBD1
V: TRBV29-1
size: -
J: TRBJ2-4
DNA: TGCAGCGTTGGACAGGGCCAAAACATTCAGTACTTC
CDR3: CSVGQGQNIQYF

D: -
V: TRBV25-1
size: -
J: TRBJ1-4
DNA: TGTGCCAGCAGTTTAGCAGCAACTAATGAAAAACTGTTTTTT
CDR3: CASSLAATNEKLFF

D: TRBD2
V: TRBV7-9
size: -
J: TRBJ2-3
DNA: TGTGCCAGCAGCTTTAAGCTAGCGGGAGCGGGTGGCACAGATACGCAGTATTTT
CDR3: CASSFKLAGAGGTDTQYF

D: -
V: TRBV6-2/TRBV6-3
size: -
J: TRBJ1-2
DNA: TGTGCCAGCAGTCAAGGGGGAGATAACTATGGCTACACCTTC
CDR3: CASSQGGDNYGYTF

D: -
V: TRBV6-2/TRBV6-3
size: -
J: TRBJ1-1
DNA: TGTGCCAGCAGTTTAGGGACAGAAGCTTTCTTT
CDR3: CASSLGTEAFF

D: TRBD1
V: TRBV3-1/TRBV3-2
size: -
J: TRBJ1-5
DNA: TGTGCCAGCAGCCTCGACAGGGATCAGCCCCAGCATTTT
CDR3: CASSLDRDQPQHF

D: TRBD2
V: TRBV7-8
size: -
J: TRBJ2-3
DNA: TGTGCCAGCAGCCGAGGACTAGCGGGAGGCACAGATACGCAGTATTTT
CDR3: CASSRGLAGGTDTQYF

D: -
V: TRBV19
size: -
J: TRBJ2-1
DNA: TGTGCCAGTAGCACAACTAGGTTCGATGAGCAGTTCTTC
CDR3: CASSTTRFDEQFF

D: -
V: TRBV11-3
size: -
J: TRBJ2-1
DNA: TGTGCCAGCAGCTTGGAAGGGGCCTACAATGAGCAGTTCTTC
CDR3: CASSLEGAYNEQFF

D: -
V: TRBV6-6
size: -
J: TRBJ1-1
DNA: TGTGCCAGCAGTTACTCGACTGATGTCCTGAACACTGAAGCTTTCTTT
CDR3: CASSYSTDVLNTEAFF

D: -
V: TRBV5-1
size: -
J: TRBJ2-3
DNA: TGCGCCAGCAGCTTGGATGGGCTGGGCACAGATACGCAGTATTTT
CDR3: CASSLDGLGTDTQYF

D: TRBD1
V: TRBV18
size: -
J: TRBJ2-5
DNA: TGTGCCAGCTCACCACAACAGGGGGCGAAGGAGACCCAGTACTTC
CDR3: CASSPQQGAKETQYF

D: TRBD2
V: TRBV20-1
size: -
J: TRBJ2-3
DNA: TGCAGTGCTAGTAGCGGGAGGGATTCCACAGATACGCAGTATTTT
CDR3: CSASSGRDSTDTQYF

D: -
V: TRBV6-5
size: -
J: TRBJ1-2
DNA: TGTGCCACCTTTGTGATCGGCTATGGCTACACCTTC
CDR3: CATFVIGYGYTF

D: TRBD1
V: TRBV11-2
size: -
J: TRBJ2-7
DNA: TGTGCCAGCACATGGGGTCAGGGGGCTGGTTCCTACGAGCAGTACTTC
CDR3: CASTWGQGAGSYEQYF

D: -
V: TRBV7-8
size: -
J: TRBJ2-7
DNA: TGTGCCAGCAGCTTACGTCCCGCAGGGACATCTTACGAGCAGTACTTC
CDR3: CASSLRPAGTSYEQYF

D: -
V: TRBV9
size: -
J: TRBJ1-2
DNA: TGTGCCAGCAGCGTGGTGCAGGGGTTTGGCTACACCTTC
CDR3: CASSVVQGFGYTF

D: -
V: TRBV28
size: -
J: TRBJ1-3
DNA: TGTGCCAGCACCCTGGGTGCGGGACCTACCGGAAACACCATATATTTT
CDR3: CASTLGAGPTGNTIYF

D: -
V: TRBV12-1
size: once
J: TRBJ1-6
DNA: TGTGCCAGCAGCTCTGACAGGGGCTGGCCCTATAATTCACCCCTCCACTTT
CDR3: CASSSDRGWPYNSPLHF

D: TRBD2
V: TRBV7-6
size: -
J: TRBJ2-5
DNA: TGTGCCAGCAGCTTCTTAGCGGGAGGGCACGCAGAGACCCAGTACTTC
CDR3: CASSFLAGGHAETQYF

D: TRBD2
V: TRBV3-1/TRBV3-2
size: -
J: TRBJ2-1
DNA: TGTGCCAGCAGCCAACACGCGGGGACTAGCGTCAACGGGGGCAATGAGCAGTTCTTC
CDR3: CASSQHAGTSVNGGNEQFF

D: TRBD1
V: TRBV27
size: once
J: TRBJ1-6
DNA: TGTGCCAGCAGAAAGGACAGGGGGAGTTATTCACCCCTCCACTTT
CDR3: CASRKDRGSYSPLHF

D: TRBD2
V: TRBV3-1/TRBV3-2
size: -
J: TRBJ2-7
DNA: TGTGCCAGCAGCCAAGGACTAGCGGGGGCCCTCTACTTC
CDR3: CASSQGLAGALYF

D: TRBD1
V: TRBV5-4
size: -
J: TRBJ2-7
DNA: TGTGCCAGCAGCTTGGTAGGGGGCCCCTACGAGCAGTACTTC
CDR3: CASSLVGGPYEQYF

D: -
V: TRBV4-3
size: -
J: TRBJ2-3
DNA: TGCGCCAGCAGCCAAGATCGCGGGCCGTTAGTCACAGATACGCAGTATTTT
CDR3: CASSQDRGPLVTDTQYF

D: TRBD1
V: TRBV6-5
size: once
J: TRBJ1-5
DNA: TGTGCCAGCATGGGACAGGGTGGAAATCAGCCCCAGCATTTT
CDR3: CASMGQGGNQPQHF

D: -
V: TRBV19
size: -
J: TRBJ2-1
DNA: TGTGCCAGTAGTCCCGGGGGTATGGGAAATGAGCAGTTCTTC
CDR3: CASSPGGMGNEQFF

D: -
V: TRBV7-6
size: -
J: TRBJ2-7
DNA: TGTGCCAGCAGCACCGGGACAGTTTTCTCCGGGGGCTGGCAGTACTTC
CDR3: CASSTGTVFSGGWQYF

D: -
V: TRBV7-2
size: -
J: TRBJ2-1
DNA: TGTGCCAGCAGCGTCAAAGCGAGGGATGAGCAGTTCTTC
CDR3: CASSVKARDEQFF

D: TRBD2
V: TRBV4-3
size: -
J: TRBJ2-1
DNA: TGCGCCAGCAGCCCCCACAACGGGGAGGGCCGGTACAATGAGCAGTTCTTC
CDR3: CASSPHNGEGRYNEQFF

D: -
V: TRBV4-3
size: -
J: TRBJ2-1
DNA: TGCGCCAGCAGCCAAGATGGTAACAGGGTCGCGGATGAGCAGTTCTTC
CDR3: CASSQDGNRVADEQFF

D: TRBD1
V: TRBV5-8
size: -
J: TRBJ2-3
DNA: TGTGCCAGCAGCTTGTTTGCAGGGGGCGACGGAGATACGCAGTATTTT
CDR3: CASSLFAGGDGDTQYF

D: -
V: TRBV4-3
size: -
J: TRBJ2-7
DNA: TGCGCCAGCAGCCAAGATAAAGGGGTGGAGTACGAGCAGTACTTC
CDR3: CASSQDKGVEYEQYF

D: TRBD1
V: TRBV4-1
size: -
J: TRBJ1-2
DNA: TGCGCCAGCAGCCCCAGGACAGGAACAAGGGGCTATGGCTACACCTTC
CDR3: CASSPRTGTRGYGYTF

D: -
V: TRBV13
size: once
J: TRBJ1-6
DNA: TGTGCCAGCAGCTTATTCGGGGGTTTGAGTAGTAATTCACCCCTCCACTTT
CDR3: CASSLFGGLSSNSPLHF

D: -
V: TRBV7-2
size: once
J: TRBJ2-4
DNA: TGTGCCAGCGCCGGGGGTTACAGGGACAGCCTCAAAAACATTCAGTACTTC
CDR3: CASAGGYRDSLKNIQYF

D: -
V: TRBV6-6
size: -
J: TRBJ1-1
DNA: TGTGCCAGCAGTTATAGAGGGCCGAACACTGAAGCTTTCTTT
CDR3: CASSYRGPNTEAFF

D: TRBD1
V: TRBV19
size: -
J: TRBJ1-5
DNA: TGTGCCAGTAGTCGGGGACAGGGGGATCAGCCCCAGCATTTT
CDR3: CASSRGQGDQPQHF

D: TRBD1
V: TRBV29-1
size: -
J: TRBJ1-1
DNA: TGCAGCGGCCGACAGGGGAGGTACACTGAAGCTTTCTTT
CDR3: CSGRQGRYTEAFF

D: TRBD2
V: TRBV19
size: -
J: TRBJ2-2
DNA: TGTGCCAGACTGTATCGGGGGGTGAACACCGGGGAGCTGTTTTTT
CDR3: CARLYRGVNTGELFF

D: TRBD1
V: TRBV6-5
size: -
J: TRBJ1-3
DNA: TGTGCCAGCAGTCGGACAGGTTCTGGAAACACCATATATTTT
CDR3: CASSRTGSGNTIYF

D: TRBD1
V: TRBV3-1/TRBV3-2
size: -
J: TRBJ1-6
DNA: TGTGCCAGCAGCCTAGGGACAGGGGAGAATTCACCCCTCCACTTT
CDR3: CASSLGTGENSPLHF

D: -
V: TRBV5-4
size: -
J: TRBJ1-3
DNA: TGTGCCAGCAGCGACGGGACTGGAGGCTCTGGAAACACCATATATTTT
CDR3: CASSDGTGGSGNTIYF

D: -
V: TRBV19
size: -
J: TRBJ2-3
DNA: TGTGCCAGTAGACGAGAGCTTAGCACAGATACGCAGTATTTT
CDR3: CASRRELSTDTQYF

D: TRBD1
V: TRBV24-1
size: -
J: TRBJ1-6
DNA: TGTGCCACTATGGGCAGGGGGCGGCCAGCAACCCCTAAATATAATTCACCCCTCCACTTT
CDR3: CATMGRGRPATPKYNSPLHF

D: TRBD1
V: TRBV7-2
size: -
J: TRBJ1-3
DNA: TGTGCCAGCAGCATCAGGGGACAGACCTTAGGAAACACCATATATTTT
CDR3: CASSIRGQTLGNTIYF

D: -
V: TRBV28
size: -
J: TRBJ1-4
DNA: TGTGCCAGCAGTTGGGCAGGGCGGTATGAAAAACTGTTTTTT
CDR3: CASSWAGRYEKLFF

D: TRBD1
V: TRBV5-1
size: few
J: TRBJ1-2
DNA: TGCGCCAGCAGCCAGGGACAGGGGACCTATGGCTACACCTTC
CDR3: CASSQGQGTYGYTF

D: TRBD2
V: TRBV19
size: -
J: TRBJ2-1
DNA: TGTGCCAGTAGTATAAACGCGGGAGGGGAGCAGTTCTTC
CDR3: CASSINAGGEQFF